Following are 23 T cell receptor beta chains from one sample sequenced in a study of blood T cells in healthy people across ages. Alongside a J-beta primer mix, a sample-barcoded 5' primer served in a second PCR lasting about 6 to 11 cycles. TCRdb fed the 5' RACE reads into MiXCR, producing one record per CDR3 protein. The table has over 700,000 distinct CDR3 sequences, about 25% seen once. These data were likewise used in another study, on T cells of mothers and their children.

Sequencing was carried out using blood. The source is a boy aged 5-17 years in good health.

This clonotype was found a few times. The V call is TRBV29-1, the J call TRBJ2-7; 7 bases are a match to TRBD1. J gave up 3 bases and V 1 base, and 3 bases lay outside the gene matches. In germline, CDR1 is SQVTM, CDR2 ANQGSEA. The CDR3 consists of 13 residues. The CDR3 region is CSVEVAGGYEQYF. Written as DNA, the CDR3 is TGCAGCGTTGAAGTTGCAGGGGGCTACGAGCAGTACTTC.

This chain connects TRBV20-1 to TRBJ2-7, with 8 bases identical to TRBD2. V lost 5 bases and J lost 1; bases outside the gene matches: 7. The CDR3 spans 14 residues. Germline V gives CDR1 DFQATT, CDR2 SNEGSKA (reference sequence). CDR3: CSAHKAGGSYEQYF. For the CDR3, the DNA is TGCAGTGCTCACAAGGCGGGGGGTTCCTACGAGCAGTACTTC.

The J gene is TRBJ2-5, the V gene TRBV29-1; D is uncertain. The J call may be in error: the DNA end matches TRBJ2-1 better. Germline V gives CDR1 SQVTM, CDR2 ANQGSEA. The CDR3 sequence is 11 residues long. The CDR3 spells CSVVDRLGQFF. The DNA for the CDR3 is TGCAGCGTTGTGGATAGGCTTGGGCAGTTCTTC.

The rearrangement joins TRBV7-9 to TRBJ2-5; 8 positions agree with TRBD1. The CDR3 is made up of 15 amino acids. V shed 5 bases and J 11 bases; nucleotides not matched to a gene: 16. Germline V gene lookup returns CDR1 SEHNR and CDR2 FQNEAQ (reference sequence). CDR3 DNA sequence: TGTGCCAGCAGCCCTGGGACAGGTCGCGAGGGGGAGCAGTACTTC. Translation: CASSPGTGREGEQYF.

This clonotype was found many times. J is TRBJ2-7 and V is TRBV9; D is unresolved. The germline gives CDR1 SGDLS, CDR2 YYNGEE. The CDR3 sequence is 14 residues long. Trimming took off 0 bases at V and 0 bases at J, with 7 bases between the two ends. The CDR3 reads CASSVGGDSYEQYF. The CDR3 nucleotides read TGTGCCAGCAGCGTAGGCGGCGACTCCTACGAGCAGTACTTC.

This clonotype has a handful of counts. The chain carries TRBV12-3 or TRBV12-4 and TRBJ2-1; D not certain. The length of the CDR3 is 13 residues. Trimming removed 6 bases from V and 10 bases from J, with 16 bases in between. This CDR3 is CASSPAGLQEQFF. CDR3 bases: TGTGCCAGCAGCCCTGCAGGCCTCCAGGAGCAGTTCTTC.

This clonotype was seen more than once but under ten times. The CDR3 DNA follows: TGTGCCAGCAGCTTGGCCTGGGTGAATGGAGCCATGAACACTGAAGCTTTCTTT. Encoded protein: CASSLAWVNGAMNTEAFF. J is TRBJ1-1 and V is TRBV5-6; D is unresolved. V was trimmed by 0 bases and J by 0 bases, leaving 18 bases between them. The CDR3 is 18 residues long. In germline, CDR1 is SGHDT, CDR2 YYEEEE.

This rearrangement joins TRBV7-9 to TRBJ2-1, with D perhaps TRBD2 (5 bases). V was cut by 4 bases and J by 0 bases, with 16 bases left in between. CDR1 SEHNR and CDR2 FQNEAQ come from the germline V gene (reference sequence). CDR3 size: 17 residues. CDR3 DNA: TGTGCCAGCAGCTCCGACCGGACTTCTAGCTCCTACAATGAGCAGTTCTTC. This sequence encodes CASSSDRTSSSYNEQFF.

This clonotype has only a few counts. The V call is TRBV6-2 or TRBV6-3, the J call TRBJ2-5; D not certain. This CDR3 comprises 13 residues. The germline V gene has CDR1 MNHEY and CDR2 SVGEGT. Trimming pared 2 bases from V and 5 bases from J, leaving 9 bases between. This chain's CDR3 is CASSYRMGETQYF. CDR3 DNA: TGTGCCAGCAGTTACAGGATGGGGGAGACCCAGTACTTC.

The CDR3 DNA is TGTGCCAGCTACGGACTAGCGGGCGGTAGCTCCTACGAGCAGTACTTC. Translating it yields CASYGLAGGSSYEQYF. The V and J genes are TRBV2 and TRBJ2-7; 11 bases match TRBD2. This CDR3 comprises 16 residues. The V segment lost 8 bases and the J segment 0 bases; nucleotides outside the gene matches: 9. Germline loops: CDR1 SNHLY, CDR2 FYNNEI.

The chain couples TRBV29-1 to TRBJ2-5; no clear D gene. V gave up 4 bases and J gave up 2 bases, with 11 bases separating them. Germline CDR1 is SQVTM and CDR2 is ANQGSEA. The CDR3 covers 13 residues. The CDR3 DNA sequence: TGCAGCGTTGGGTTAACCCTACAAGAGACCCAGTACTTC. Amino acids: CSVGLTLQETQYF.

The chain has TRBV15 and TRBJ1-1; D gene unclear. The CDR3 spans 13 residues. Trimming stripped 1 base from V and 1 base from J, with 4 bases between. The germline gives CDR1 LNHNV, CDR2 YYDKDF (reference sequence). CDR3 protein: CATSRAANTEAFF. The CDR3 DNA sequence: TGTGCCACCAGCAGAGCAGCGAACACTGAAGCTTTCTTT.

This clonotype was counted a few times. The gene calls are TRBV6-1 and TRBJ2-7; D possibly corresponds to TRBD1 (5 bases). Germline-derived CDR1 and CDR2 are MNHNS and SASEGT. CDR3 length: 14 residues. V dropped 0 bases and J dropped 1 base, with 7 bases sitting between them. CDR3 residues: CASSEAQGSYEQYF. The CDR3 DNA reads TGTGCCAGCAGTGAAGCGCAGGGTTCCTACGAGCAGTACTTC.

As regards this clonotype: The conserved phenylalanine or tryptophan normally closing the CDR3 is absent here, so this likely arose from a read error. The DNA is left out, because the CDR3 cannot be placed on it with certainty; the CDR3 is given as TCRdb lists it. The rearrangement links TRBV4-1 to TRBJ2-5; TRBD2 is taken as the D call from the table, unchecked against the DNA. The CDR3 length equals 13 residues, ends included. Per the germline V gene, CDR1 is MGHRA and CDR2 is YSYEKL. This CDR3 is CASSQDQGLRIAV.

The chain employs TRBV12-3 or TRBV12-4 and TRBJ1-2; D not resolved. Deletions cut 3 bases from V and 4 bases from J, with 6 bases between. This CDR3 comprises 12 residues. Here the CDR3 reads CASSFRSYGYTF. The CDR3 bases are TGTGCCAGCAGTTTCAGAAGCTATGGCTACACCTTC.

CDR3 sequence (DNA): TGCAGTGCTGACTCGGGGGGCGAAGAGACCCAGTACTTC. Its translation is CSADSGGEETQYF. This chain joins TRBV20-1 and TRBJ2-5; perhaps TRBD2 as D (7 bases). This CDR3 region has 13 residues. V lost 5 bases to trimming and J lost 3 bases, with 13 bases between them. Germline CDR1 and CDR2: DFQATT and SNEGSKA (reference sequence).

As to this clonotype: An end of the junction differs from the germline gene, which may be a read error. The rearrangement links TRBV19 to TRBJ2-5; no definite D call. Germline CDR1 reads LNHDA; CDR2 reads SQIVND (reference sequence). The CDR3 has 12 amino acids. The CDR3 bases are TGTGCCAGTAGTATCGACCAGGAGACCCAGTACTTC. Its protein product is CASSIDQETQYF.

This clonotype was detected only a few times. As DNA, the CDR3 is TGTGCCAGCAGTGAATGGCGGGAGGGCCTCGACGAGCAGTACTTC. Its translation: CASSEWREGLDEQYF. The chain joins TRBV25-1 to TRBJ2-7; 9 positions agree with TRBD2. V lost 1 base, J lost 5 bases, and 6 bases stayed unmatched. Germline assignment: CDR1 MGHDK and CDR2 SYGVNS. The CDR3 loop spans 15 amino acids.

This clonotype has a handful of counts. V usage is TRBV6-1 and J usage is TRBJ2-1; the D is unclear. The DNA end lines up better with TRBJ2-7; the J call may be wrong. The CDR3 runs 13 residues. The germline V gene encodes CDR1 MNHNS and CDR2 SASEGT. The CDR3 DNA reads TGTGCCAGCAGCTCTACACTGCCACCCTGGCAGTACTTC. Encoded protein: CASSSTLPPWQYF.

The rearrangement uses TRBV2 and TRBJ2-1; 8 bases align to TRBD1. Unmatched junction bases numbered 10, after V lost 5 bases and J lost 4 bases. The CDR3 sequence is 16 residues long. Germline CDR1 SNHLY, CDR2 FYNNEI. Here the CDR3 DNA reads TGTGCCAGCAGTCCCAGGACAGGGACCCTGTACAATGAGCAGTTCTTC. Translation: CASSPRTGTLYNEQFF.

This clonotype has a handful of counts. This chain links TRBV7-2 with TRBJ2-7; 7 nucleotides agree with TRBD2. V was clipped by 3 bases and J by 6 bases; unmatched bases: 11. This CDR3 region has 15 residues. The germline CDR1 and CDR2 sequences are SGHTA and FQGNSA. The CDR3 reads CASSFRGSTVAEQYF. CDR3 nucleotide sequence: TGTGCCAGCAGCTTTCGCGGGAGCACGGTGGCCGAGCAGTACTTC. The complete variable domain, with remaining parts taken from reference TRBV7-2 and TRBJ2-7, reads GAGVSQSPSNKVTEKGKDVELRCDPISGHTALYWYRQSLGQGLEFLIYFQGNSAPDKSGLPSDRFSAERTGGSVSTLTIQRTQQEDSAVYLCASSFRGSTVAEQYFGPGTRLTVT.

This clonotype was seen only a few times. The chain has TRBV9 and TRBJ1-4; D is unresolved. This CDR3 has 14 amino acids. Germline CDR1 is SGDLS and CDR2 is YYNGEE. Deletions cut 0 bases from V and 12 bases from J, with 15 bases between. Here the CDR3 reads CASSVGPATAQLFF. For the CDR3, the DNA is TGTGCCAGCAGCGTAGGTCCCGCGACGGCGCAACTGTTTTTT.

This chain uses TRBV7-2 with TRBJ1-2; D possibly corresponds to TRBD1 (5 bases). Trimming stripped 1 base from V and 8 bases from J, with 14 bases between. This CDR3 comprises 14 residues. Looked up from germline, CDR1 is SGHTA and CDR2 is FQGNSA. The chain's CDR3 is CASSLGAGTEGYTF. The CDR3 DNA is TGTGCCAGCAGCTTAGGGGCAGGGACGGAGGGCTACACCTTC.